Presented here are 20 T cell receptor beta chains from one specimen sequenced in a study of blood T cell repertoires in COVID-19. Assay: immunoSEQ multiplex PCR; the TCRdb copy retains only in-frame clones and omits some. The profile covers 300,000 to 400,000 clones, with about 90% appearing a single time and roughly 2% taken by the ten largest. Material: peripheral blood. The receptors stem from a woman aged 55-75 years with COVID-19, enrolled during active disease.

This clone has more than one count but fewer than ten. V and J are TRBV5-1 and TRBJ1-3, with unresolved D. The CDR3 has 14 residues. Trimming pared 7 bases from V and 3 bases from J, leaving 14 bases between. Germline assignment: CDR1 SGHRS and CDR2 YFSETQ. This CDR3 is CASAKEGDGNTIYF. The DNA for the CDR3 is TGCGCCAGCGCAAAGGAGGGAGATGGAAACACCATATATTTT.

The CDR3 sequence is CAWSVQGNTEAFF. The CDR3, as DNA: TGTGCCTGGAGTGTACAGGGGAACACTGAAGCTTTCTTT. The V gene is TRBV30, the J gene TRBJ1-1; TRBD1 might be the D (6 bases). Germline V gene sequence: CDR1 GTSNPN, CDR2 SVGIG (reference sequence). The CDR3 is made up of 13 amino acids. V was shortened by 0 bases and J by 1 base, with 6 bases between the two germline ends.

The chain joins TRBV2 to TRBJ2-3; 9 nucleotides agree with TRBD2. Per the germline V gene, CDR1 is SNHLY and CDR2 is FYNNEI. The trim removed 8 bases at V and 4 bases at J, leaving 10 bases unmatched. The CDR3 length is 15 residues. The CDR3 DNA is TGTGCCAGCGGCCGACTAGCGGATCGGGCAGATACGCAGTATTTT. This translates into CASGRLADRADTQYF.

On this clone: Other nucleotide sequences from this sample produce the same CDR3. This chain uses TRBV5-1 with TRBJ2-6; no firm D call. V was pared by 2 bases and J by 2 bases, with 5 bases between. The CDR3 contains 14 residues. Per germline, CDR1 SGHRS and CDR2 YFSETQ. In DNA form, the CDR3 reads TGCGCCAGCAGCTTATCTGCTGGGGCCAACGTCCTGACTTTC. It codes for CASSLSAGANVLTF.

The chain combines TRBV5-4 with TRBJ1-2; no reliable D call. Germline V gene sequence: CDR1 SGHNT, CDR2 YYREEE (reference sequence). The length of the CDR3 is 15 residues. Deletions cut 0 bases from V and 4 bases from J, with 13 bases between. The CDR3 DNA is TGTGCCAGCAGCTTGGCCGTTGGCGGATCCTATGGCTACACCTTC. Translated: CASSLAVGGSYGYTF.

The gene calls are TRBV4-1 and TRBJ1-1; possible D gene TRBD1, 5 bases. The germline gives CDR1 MGHRA, CDR2 YSYEKL. The germline V and J ends were trimmed by 0 bases and 5 bases, with 13 bases remaining between them. This CDR3 spans 15 amino acids. CDR3 loop: CASSQDAAGRTEAFF. The CDR3 DNA reads as TGCGCCAGCAGCCAAGACGCCGCAGGGAGGACTGAAGCTTTCTTT.

The chain links TRBV4-1 to TRBJ2-1; weak D call: TRBD2 (6 bases). Germline CDR1 is MGHRA and CDR2 is YSYEKL. CDR3 length equals 19 residues. Trimming cost V 5 bases and J 3 bases, with 26 bases left between them. The CDR3 spells CASSERPPGGDDIYNEQFF. The CDR3 DNA sequence: TGCGCCAGCAGCGAGCGACCTCCCGGCGGGGACGACATCTACAATGAGCAGTTCTTC.

The chain recombines TRBV6-6 with TRBJ1-4; perhaps TRBD1 as D (6 bases). Trimming took off 10 bases at V and 7 bases at J, with 16 bases between the two ends. From germline, CDR1 is MNHNY and CDR2 SVGAGI (reference sequence). This CDR3 region has 13 residues. The CDR3 is CATQQGGSEKLFF. As DNA, the CDR3 is TGTGCCACCCAACAGGGTGGGAGTGAAAAACTGTTTTTT.

The chain recombines TRBV7-9 with TRBJ1-2, with a possible D match to TRBD1 (5 bases). V lost 6 bases and J lost 8, with 16 bases in between. Looked up from germline, CDR1 is SEHNR and CDR2 is FQNEAQ (reference sequence). The CDR3 sequence is 13 residues long. In DNA, the CDR3 is TGTGCCAGCAGGAGTCCGGGGGTCTTAGGCTACACCTTC. Protein product: CASRSPGVLGYTF.

The gene calls are TRBV18 and TRBJ2-2; 8 bases match TRBD1. Losses at the gene ends were 2 bases for V and 5 bases for J; bases not matched to a gene: 7. The CDR3 has 16 amino acids. Germline CDR1 reads KGHSH; CDR2 reads LQKENI. CDR3 amino acids: CASSPGQGRYTGELFF. The CDR3 DNA follows: TGTGCCAGCTCACCAGGACAGGGTCGGTATACCGGGGAGCTGTTTTTT.

The V and J genes are TRBV3-1 (or the pseudogene TRBV3-2) and TRBJ2-3, with 14 bases matching TRBD2. The CDR3 length is 15 residues. V lost 7 bases to trimming and J lost 5 bases; unmatched junction nucleotides: 5. The germline CDR1 and CDR2 sequences are LGHDT and YNNKEL (reference sequence). CDR3 DNA sequence: TGTGCCAGCAACCGACTAGCGGGGGGGAAAGATACGCAGTATTTT. This translates into CASNRLAGGKDTQYF.

The chain is built from TRBV6-1 and TRBJ2-1, with 9 bases identical to TRBD2. Losses at the gene ends were 1 base for V and 7 bases for J; bases not matched to a gene: 5. There are 15 residues in the CDR3. In germline, CDR1 is MNHNS, CDR2 SASEGT. CDR3 nucleotides: TGTGCCAGCAGTGAAGGTAGCGGGGGTCTAAATGAGCAGTTCTTC. Translating it yields CASSEGSGGLNEQFF.

The gene calls are TRBV11-2 and TRBJ2-5; possible D gene TRBD1, 5 bases. There are 12 residues in the CDR3. Trimming removed 5 bases from V and 4 bases from J, with 8 bases in between. Germline CDR1 and CDR2: SGHAT and FQNNGV. DNA of the CDR3: TGTGCCAGCAGCGGGGCAGGAGAGACCCAGTACTTC. This encodes CASSGAGETQYF.

This clone was seen just once. V and J are TRBV12-3 or TRBV12-4 and TRBJ1-6, with D unclear. CDR3 size: 12 residues. V was cut by 1 base and J by 14 bases, with 9 bases left in between. For the CDR3, the DNA is TGTGCCAGCAGTTTAGGTACAGCGGCCCTCCACTTT. Protein sequence: CASSLGTAALHF.

The chain carries TRBV18 and TRBJ1-2; 7 positions match TRBD1. In germline, CDR1 is KGHSH, CDR2 LQKENI. The CDR3 loop spans 14 amino acids. The J segment lost 3 bases and the V segment lost 4 bases, leaving 5 bases of the junction unmatched. CDR3 sequence: CASSLTGTDYGYTF. The CDR3 region has the DNA TGTGCCAGCTCACTAACCGGGACAGACTATGGCTACACCTTC.

The J gene is TRBJ2-7, the V gene TRBV9; 12 nucleotides line up with TRBD2. The CDR3 is 15 amino acids. From germline, CDR1 is SGDLS and CDR2 YYNGEE. J lost 3 bases, V lost 4 bases, and 5 bases had no gene match. The CDR3 sequence is CASSPRLAGDYEQYF. The DNA of the CDR3 is TGTGCCAGCAGCCCGAGACTAGCGGGGGACTACGAGCAGTACTTC. Combining the CDR3 with reference TRBV9 and TRBJ2-7 gives the whole variable domain DSGVTQTPKHLITATGQRVTLRCSPRSGDLSVYWYQQSLDQGLQFLIQYYNGEERAKGNILERFSAQQFPDLHSELNLSSLELGDSALYFCASSPRLAGDYEQYFGPGTRLTVT.

The genes are TRBV28 and TRBJ1-5; a possible D gene is TRBD1 (6 bases). The CDR3 sequence is 15 residues long. The germline V gene has CDR1 MDHEN and CDR2 SYDVKM. V lost 6 bases to trimming and J lost 0 bases, with 12 bases between them. The CDR3 reads CASRTTGTSNQPQHF. The CDR3 DNA is TGTGCCAGCAGGACGACAGGAACTAGCAATCAGCCCCAGCATTTT.

CDR3 protein: CASSQGTEYSNQPQHF. The CDR3, as DNA: TGTGCCAGCAGCCAAGGTACAGAATATAGCAATCAGCCCCAGCATTTT. V usage is TRBV3-1 (or the pseudogene TRBV3-2) and J usage is TRBJ1-5, with unresolved D. V was pared by 1 base and J by 0 bases, with 10 bases between. CDR1 and CDR2 (germline): LGHDT, YNNKEL (reference sequence). CDR3 length: 16 amino acids.

The V call is TRBV7-9, the J call TRBJ2-1, with a tentative D call TRBD1 (5 bases). Germline V gives CDR1 SEHNR, CDR2 FQNEAQ (reference sequence). The length of the CDR3 is 14 residues. The ends were cut back, 3 bases at V and 6 bases at J, with 12 bases in the middle. CDR3 in DNA: TGTGCCAGCAGCTTTTGGCAGGGTACCAATGAGCAGTTCTTC. Translation gives CASSFWQGTNEQFF.

The chain links TRBV11-2 to TRBJ2-5, with D tentatively TRBD2 (7 bases). In germline, CDR1 is SGHAT, CDR2 FQNNGV. Trimming cost V 1 base and J 5 bases, with 17 bases left between them. The CDR3 is 16 residues long. CDR3 coding DNA: TGTGCCAGCAGCTTAGTTTCGGCCGGGGGGCTCGAGACCCAGTACTTC. Encoded protein: CASSLVSAGGLETQYF.